These T cell receptor beta chains were read from a single sample in a study of blood T cell repertoires in COVID-19. TCRdb keeps only in-frame clones here, not all; method: immunoSEQ multiplex PCR. Found here are 300,000 to 400,000 clones, approximately 91% of them singletons; the top ten hold roughly 3.9%. Source material: PBMCs or T cells enriched from blood (not recorded which). The receptors here all came from a woman aged 25 to 39 who had been exposed to COVID-19. CDR3s include the opening cysteine and the closing phenylalanine or tryptophan. D genes are given only for firm matches. Expanded clones get a size class; other rows say once, few or many, or leave the size out.

j_gene,d_gene,abundance,v_gene,CDR3nt,CDR3aa
TRBJ1-2,NA,once,TRBV16,TGTGCCAGCAGCCAGCGTGCGCTGCTCTATGGCTACACCTTC,CASSQRALLYGYTF
TRBJ2-1,NA,NA,TRBV24-1,TGTGCCACCAGTGATTCCGCGGGAAACTCCTACAATGAGCAGTTCTTC,CATSDSAGNSYNEQFF
TRBJ2-5,TRBD2,NA,TRBV4-1,TGCGCCAGCAGCCAAGAAGGGCTACAGCGGGGGGAATTGGAGACCCAGTACTTC,CASSQEGLQRGELETQYF
TRBJ1-2,TRBD1,NA,TRBV27,TGTGCCAGCAGTTTATTCCGAATAGCAGGCGGGACAGGGCTATTAAACTATGGCTACACCTTC,CASSLFRIAGGTGLLNYGYTF
TRBJ2-7,NA,NA,TRBV29-1,TGCAGCGTTCGGAGTTGGAACTACGAGCAGTACTTC,CSVRSWNYEQYF
TRBJ2-1,NA,NA,TRBV5-1,TGCGCCAGCAGCTTATCGGGATCCTACAATGAGCAGTTCTTC,CASSLSGSYNEQFF
TRBJ2-1,NA,NA,TRBV12-1,TGTGCCAGCAGCTTTGATTGCCCAGCGGGGGAAGGTGAGCAGTTCTTC,CASSFDCPAGEGEQFF
TRBJ1-1,NA,once,TRBV7-3,TGTGCCAGCAGCGGCACCGGGACGGGAGGCTACGGATCTGAAGCTTTCTTT,CASSGTGTGGYGSEAFF
TRBJ1-1,NA,NA,TRBV5-1,TGCGCCAGCAGCTTGGGGCGGGCAGAAACTGAAGCTTTCTTT,CASSLGRAETEAFF
TRBJ1-1,TRBD1,NA,TRBV18,TGTGCCAGCTCACTTCGGACCGGGACAGGCGCCTTTCTGAACACTGAAGCTTTCTTT,CASSLRTGTGAFLNTEAFF
TRBJ2-1,TRBD2,NA,TRBV25-1,TGTGCCAGCAGGGAAGGAGCGGGGGCCTACAATGAGCAGTTCTTC,CASREGAGAYNEQFF
TRBJ1-2,NA,NA,TRBV11-2,TGTGCCAGCAGTCGTAGTGGGGGCAGGCTCGGCTATGGCTACACCTTC,CASSRSGGRLGYGYTF
TRBJ1-2,TRBD1,NA,TRBV6-6,TGTGCCAGCAGTTACTCAGGGGGCGGCTATGGCTACACCTTC,CASSYSGGGYGYTF
TRBJ1-1,NA,NA,TRBV19,TGTGCCAGTAGTTTATGGGCAGGGAAAACTGAAGCTTTCTTT,CASSLWAGKTEAFF
TRBJ2-7,NA,once,TRBV5-4,TGTGCCAGCAGCTTGGACACTACTTCCCGCCAGCAGTACTTC,CASSLDTTSRQQYF
TRBJ2-5,NA,NA,TRBV7-2,TGTGCCAGCAGCTTAATCATGCAGGAGACCCAGTACTTC,CASSLIMQETQYF
TRBJ2-2,TRBD2,few,TRBV14,TGTGCCAGCAGCTCCTGGACTAGCGGGGGGAACACCGGGGAGCTGTTTTTT,CASSSWTSGGNTGELFF
TRBJ1-5,TRBD1,NA,TRBV6-5,TGTGCCAGCAGATCTGGGACAGGAAACAATCAGCCCCAGCATTTT,CASRSGTGNNQPQHF
TRBJ1-1,TRBD1,NA,TRBV29-1,TGCAGCGTAGGGACAGGGGGGGGAAACACTGAAGCTTTCTTT,CSVGTGGGNTEAFF
TRBJ1-5,NA,NA,TRBV21-1,TGTGCCAGCAGCTTTCCGGGACAGGTAGGGTGGAAGTTAAATCAGCCCCAGCATTTT,CASSFPGQVGWKLNQPQHF
TRBJ2-5,NA,NA,TRBV4-3,TGCGCCAGCAGCCAAGAACAGGGCACGACCCAGTACTTC,CASSQEQGTTQYF
TRBJ1-2,TRBD1,once,TRBV4-2,TGTGCCAGCAGCCAAGAATACAGGGGTTCTAACTATGGCTACACCTTC,CASSQEYRGSNYGYTF
TRBJ2-5,TRBD2,NA,TRBV3-1/TRBV3-2,TGTGCCAGCAGCCAAGATGGGACTAGGTACAGGACCCAGTACTTC,CASSQDGTRYRTQYF
TRBJ1-6,TRBD1,NA,TRBV5-1,TGCGCCAGCAGCTTGCGGGACAGGGGTAATTCACCCCTCCACTTT,CASSLRDRGNSPLHF
TRBJ2-1,NA,NA,TRBV2,TGTGCCAGCAGCTCCGGGTTGAGGAGTCTAAATGAGCAGTTCTTC,CASSSGLRSLNEQFF
TRBJ1-6,NA,NA,TRBV11-3,TGTGCCAGCAGCTTAGATCGGAGGTCACCCCTCCACTTT,CASSLDRRSPLHF
TRBJ1-1,NA,NA,TRBV30,TGTGCCTGGAGTGTCTTGAACACTGAAGCTTTCTTT,CAWSVLNTEAFF
TRBJ2-7,TRBD2,NA,TRBV3-1/TRBV3-2,TGTGCCAGCAGCCCCCAGGGACTAGCCTCTGGCGAGCAGTACTTC,CASSPQGLASGEQYF
TRBJ2-2,NA,NA,TRBV4-3,TGCGCCAGCAGCCAAAGGAGTATAGTCACCGGGGAGCTGTTTTTT,CASSQRSIVTGELFF
TRBJ2-5,TRBD2,NA,TRBV7-2,TGTGCCAGCAGCTCAAAGCCCCTCGGGACTAGAGAGACCCAGTACTTC,CASSSKPLGTRETQYF
TRBJ2-7,TRBD1,NA,TRBV30,TGTGCCTGGAGTATTAGGGGGCCGTACGAGCAGTACTTC,CAWSIRGPYEQYF
TRBJ1-2,TRBD1,once,TRBV7-2,TGTGCCAGCAGCTTATGGACAGGGGGTAACTATGGCTACACCTTC,CASSLWTGGNYGYTF